This T cell receptor (beta chain) was obtained from a study of shared clonotypes between healthy human individuals. TCRdb keeps only in-frame clones here, not all; method: immunoSEQ multiplex PCR. The sample lists under 2.5 million clones, 85% to 95% occurring once. Per the germline V gene, CDR1 is SGHTS and CDR2 is YDEGEE. With 4 bases removed from V and 0 bases from J, the gap between germline ends came to 14 bases. CDR3 length equals 15 residues. Researchers partitioned CD4+ cells into CD45RA+ naive and CD45RA-negative memory subsets. The chain uses TRBV5-8 and TRBJ2-7; a weak D match, TRBD1 (6 bases). The sequenced material came from naive CD4+ T cells from PBMCs. Subset defined: CD45RA+ positively selected. The source is a man aged 18 to 35 in good health. Some clones in this sample may be carry-over from other donors' samples. The CDR3 DNA sequence: TGTGCCAGCAGCAACGACAGGAGACCCTCCTACGAGCAGTACTTC. Its translation is CASSNDRRPSYEQYF.